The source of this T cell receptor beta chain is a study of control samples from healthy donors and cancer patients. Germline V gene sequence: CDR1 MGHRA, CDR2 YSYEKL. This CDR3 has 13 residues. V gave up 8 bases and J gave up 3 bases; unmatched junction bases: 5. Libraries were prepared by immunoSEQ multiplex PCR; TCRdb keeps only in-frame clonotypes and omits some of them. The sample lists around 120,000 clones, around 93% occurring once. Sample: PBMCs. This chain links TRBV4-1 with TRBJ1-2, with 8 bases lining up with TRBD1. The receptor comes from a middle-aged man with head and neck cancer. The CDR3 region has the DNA TGCGCCAGCGGTCCGGGACAGGACTATGGCTACACCTTC. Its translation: CASGPGQDYGYTF.